Following are 28 T cell receptor beta chains from one sample sequenced in a study of T cell responses to AZD1222 COVID-19 vaccine. TCRdb's copy holds only in-frame clones and misses some; the assay was immunoSEQ multiplex PCR. The profile shows 95,000 or so clones, approximately 91% of them singletons. The sample was peripheral blood, taken on day 0 of AZD1222 vaccination. The receptors originated from an adult in good health.

CDR3 bases: TGCGCCAGCAGGTCGACAGGGGGTTACACCGGGGAGCTGTTTTTT. Translated: CASRSTGGYTGELFF. V is TRBV5-1 and J is TRBJ2-2; 9 bases are shared with TRBD1. With V trimmed by 5 bases and J by 3 bases, 5 bases remained unmatched. CDR1 is SGHRS and CDR2 is YFSETQ in the germline V gene. This CDR3 is built from 15 residues. Together with reference TRBV5-1 and TRBJ2-2, the CDR3 gives the full variable domain: KAGVTQTPRYLIKTRGQQVTLSCSPISGHRSVSWYQQTPGQGLQFLFEYFSETQRNKGNFPGRFSGRQFSNSRSEMNVSTLELGDSALYLCASRSTGGYTGELFFGEGSRLTVL.

The chain couples TRBV2 to TRBJ2-1; 8 nucleotides line up with TRBD1. Germline loops: CDR1 SNHLY, CDR2 FYNNEI. The length of the CDR3 is 15 residues. The junction had 11 bases not matched to a gene; V was cut back by 6 bases and J by 7 bases. The CDR3 coding sequence is TGTGCCAGCAGACGACAGGGGTCGGCGGGAAATGAGCAGTTCTTC. Translating it yields CASRRQGSAGNEQFF.

The chain is built from TRBV5-1 and TRBJ2-7; TRBD1 matches at 9 bases. CDR1 SGHRS and CDR2 YFSETQ come from the germline V gene. The CDR3 spans 14 residues. Trimming cost V 4 bases and J 3 bases; bases outside gene matches: 5. Written as DNA, the CDR3 is TGCGCCAGCAGCCCACGACAGGGGGGCTACGAGCAGTACTTC. Residues: CASSPRQGGYEQYF.

This clone showed up just once. The chain combines TRBV5-1 with TRBJ2-5; D possibly corresponds to TRBD2 (5 bases). Per germline, CDR1 SGHRS and CDR2 YFSETQ. There are 13 residues in the CDR3. Trimming took 4 bases from V and 1 from J, leaving 8 bases between them. CDR3 in amino acids: CASSPGIQETQYF. The CDR3 DNA reads TGCGCCAGCAGCCCGGGGATCCAAGAGACCCAGTACTTC.

V and J are TRBV10-1 and TRBJ2-7, with no clear D. Trimming pared 0 bases from V and 3 bases from J, leaving 6 bases between. Germline V lookup: CDR1 WNHNN, CDR2 SYGVQD (reference sequence). This CDR3 comprises 13 residues. The CDR3, as DNA: TGCGCCAGCAGTGAGTCTGGCAGCTACGAGCAGTACTTC. Amino acids: CASSESGSYEQYF.

This chain uses TRBV19 with TRBJ1-1, with D uncertain. V lost 5 bases and J lost 4, with 11 bases in between. The germline V gene encodes CDR1 LNHDA and CDR2 SQIVND (reference sequence). This CDR3 is 13 amino acids long. The CDR3 sequence is CASSRGAGTEAFF. CDR3 coding DNA: TGTGCCAGTAGTCGAGGCGCGGGCACTGAAGCTTTCTTT. The full variable domain, with the rest looked up from reference TRBV19 and TRBJ1-1, is DGGITQSPKYLFRKEGQNVTLSCEQNLNHDAMYWYRQDPGQGLRLIYYSQIVNDFQKGDIAEGYSVSREKKESFPLTVTSAQKNPTAFYLCASSRGAGTEAFFGQGTRLTVV.

The chain recombines TRBV18 with TRBJ2-5, with 9 bases fitting TRBD2. The CDR3 runs 16 residues. V dropped 4 bases and J dropped 1; count of bases not matched to a gene: 7. CDR1 KGHSH and CDR2 LQKENI come from the germline V gene. The CDR3 DNA follows: TGTGCCAGCTCACTCCAGCGGGGGGCCATCCAAGAGACCCAGTACTTC. Protein product: CASSLQRGAIQETQYF.

This chain links TRBV9 with TRBJ1-1, with 10 nucleotides matching TRBD1. CDR3 size: 16 residues. With 3 bases clipped from V and 4 bases from J, the junction kept 9 bases outside the gene matches. Germline V gene sequence: CDR1 SGDLS, CDR2 YYNGEE. The CDR3 sequence: CASSARRTGGGTEAFF. The CDR3 DNA reads as TGTGCCAGCAGCGCAAGGAGGACAGGGGGAGGCACTGAAGCTTTCTTT.

The chain employs TRBV6-5 and TRBJ1-5, with a weak D call TRBD1 (5 bases). The germline CDR1 and CDR2 sequences are MNHEY and SVGAGI. CDR3 length: 15 amino acids. V was shortened by 5 bases and J by 2 bases, with 13 bases between the two germline ends. The CDR3 region has the DNA TGTGCCAGCAGTCCCAAAGGGGCAGGCAATCAGCCCCAGCATTTT. Its translation is CASSPKGAGNQPQHF.

This chain uses TRBV20-1 with TRBJ1-2; D might be TRBD1 (6 bases). CDR3 length equals 13 residues. Germline CDR1 and CDR2: DFQATT and SNEGSKA (reference sequence). V was cut by 3 bases and J by 3 bases, with 11 bases left in between. CDR3 in amino acids: CSASNRADYGYTF. The CDR3 DNA is TGCAGTGCTAGTAACAGGGCGGACTATGGCTACACCTTC.

The chain uses TRBV5-4 and TRBJ2-1; no firm D call. V lost 5 bases and J lost 7, with 7 bases in between. The CDR3 runs 11 residues. Germline V gene data show CDR1 as SGHNT and CDR2 as YYREEE (reference sequence). Here the CDR3 reads CASRLGNEQFF. DNA for the CDR3: TGTGCCAGCAGGCTAGGGAATGAGCAGTTCTTC. The full variable domain, with the rest looked up from reference TRBV5-4 and TRBJ2-1, is ETGVTQSPTHLIKTRGQQVTLRCSSQSGHNTVSWYQQALGQGPQFIFQYYREEENGRGNFPPRFSGLQFPNYSSELNVNALELDDSALYLCASRLGNEQFFGPGTRLTVL.

V is TRBV5-5 and J is TRBJ1-2; TRBD1 is a possible D gene (6 bases). Germline V gene sequence: CDR1 SGHKS, CDR2 YYEKEE (reference sequence). V shed 1 base and J shed 4 bases, with 14 bases lying between them. The CDR3 loop spans 15 amino acids. This CDR3 reads CASSLNTGQPYGYTF. The CDR3 region has the DNA TGTGCCAGCAGCTTGAACACAGGGCAACCCTATGGCTACACCTTC.

As to this clone: The sample holds other DNA sequences that translate to the same CDR3. The J gene is TRBJ2-3, the V gene TRBV7-3, with 8 bases identical to TRBD1. The CDR3 length is 14 residues. Germline V gene sequence: CDR1 SGHTA, CDR2 FQGTGA. After removal of 3 bases from V and 1 base from J, the junction contained 0 bases not matched to a gene. For the CDR3, the DNA is TGTGCCAGCAGCTTGACAGGGGGCACAGATACGCAGTATTTT. It encodes CASSLTGGTDTQYF. The full variable domain, in which reference TRBV7-3 and TRBJ2-3 provide the parts outside the CDR3, is GAGVSQTPSNKVTEKGKYVELRCDPISGHTALYWYRQSLGQGPEFLIYFQGTGAADDSGLPNDRFFAVRPEGSVSTLKIQRTERGDSAVYLCASSLTGGTDTQYFGPGTRLTVL.

The chain recombines TRBV6-2 or TRBV6-3 with TRBJ2-4, with 9 bases matching TRBD2. V gave up 4 bases and J gave up 6 bases; unmatched junction bases: 7. Germline V gene sequence: CDR1 MNHEY, CDR2 SVGEGT. CDR3 length: 15 amino acids. The CDR3 loop is CASSFPGSGGNIQYF. The CDR3 DNA reads as TGTGCCAGCAGTTTCCCGGGTAGCGGGGGAAACATTCAGTACTTC.

The chain uses TRBV30 and TRBJ2-2, with 7 bases aligning to TRBD2. The CDR3 is made up of 14 amino acids. Germline V lookup: CDR1 GTSNPN, CDR2 SVGIG (reference sequence). V shed 7 bases and J 1 base; nucleotides not matched to a gene: 6. The CDR3 protein is CALGAGENTGELFF. CDR3 sequence (DNA): TGTGCCTTAGGGGCGGGGGAGAACACCGGGGAGCTGTTTTTT.

This rearrangement joins TRBV14 to TRBJ1-2; D remains unclear. V was cut by 1 base and J by 2 bases, with 11 bases left in between. The length of the CDR3 is 15 residues. CDR1 is SGHDN, CDR2 FVKESK, per germline. The CDR3 coding sequence is TGTGCCAGCAGCCAAGTAATCAACGGAAACTATGGCTACACCTTC. It yields the protein CASSQVINGNYGYTF.

This clone showed up just a few times. This rearrangement joins TRBV6-2 or TRBV6-3 to TRBJ1-4, with 9 bases matching TRBD1. CDR3 size: 14 residues. V shed 6 bases, J shed 7 bases, and the junction held 6 bases outside the gene matches. Germline V gene lookup returns CDR1 MNHEY and CDR2 SVGEGT. CDR3 amino acids: CASSPQGASEKLFF. CDR3 sequence (DNA): TGTGCCAGCAGCCCACAGGGGGCATCTGAAAAACTGTTTTTT.

This clone was picked up one time. This chain connects TRBV7-3 to TRBJ2-5, with 9 bases that match TRBD2. The CDR3 contains 16 residues. The V gene end was trimmed by 5 bases and the J gene end by 1 base; junction bases not matched to a gene: 8. From germline, CDR1 is SGHTA and CDR2 FQGTGA. The CDR3 sequence: CASSPGTSRRQETQYF. The CDR3 DNA reads as TGTGCCAGCAGCCCCGGGACTAGCAGACGCCAAGAGACCCAGTACTTC. The complete variable domain, with remaining parts taken from reference TRBV7-3 and TRBJ2-5, reads GAGVSQTPSNKVTEKGKYVELRCDPISGHTALYWYRQSLGQGPEFLIYFQGTGAADDSGLPNDRFFAVRPEGSVSTLKIQRTERGDSAVYLCASSPGTSRRQETQYFGPGTRLLVL.

Turning to this clone: The same CDR3 arises from other DNA sequences in this sample as well. The chain couples TRBV28 to TRBJ1-2, with D hard to call. The CDR3 totals 11 residues. Germline V gene sequence: CDR1 MDHEN, CDR2 SYDVKM. Trimming left V 3 bases short and J 5 bases short, with 4 bases between. The CDR3 region is CASSLEYGYTF. As DNA, the CDR3 is TGTGCCAGCAGTTTGGAGTATGGCTACACCTTC.

The rearrangement joins TRBV7-9 to TRBJ2-7, with 7 bases that match TRBD1. V dropped 10 bases and J dropped 12; count of bases not matched to a gene: 12. CDR3 length: 11 residues. Germline V gene sequence: CDR1 SEHNR, CDR2 FQNEAQ (reference sequence). CDR3: CATPTGWLRYF. CDR3 DNA: TGTGCCACTCCGACAGGGTGGCTTCGGTACTTC.

The CDR3 protein is CASSPTGLRRDSPLHF. For the CDR3, the DNA is TGTGCCAGCAGCCCGACAGGGCTACGTCGGGATTCACCCCTCCACTTT. This chain connects TRBV3-1 (or the pseudogene TRBV3-2) to TRBJ1-6; TRBD1 aligns across 7 bases. Germline V gene data show CDR1 as LGHDT and CDR2 as YNNKEL (reference sequence). This CDR3 spans 16 amino acids. V shed 4 bases, J shed 8 bases, and the junction held 11 bases outside the gene matches.

The rearrangement uses TRBV18 and TRBJ2-7; TRBD1 aligns across 7 bases. The CDR3 has 15 residues. Per germline, CDR1 KGHSH and CDR2 LQKENI. Trimming at V came to 6 bases and at J to 0 bases, leaving 8 bases not matched to a gene. CDR3 residues: CASSLAGTVSYEQYF. In DNA form, the CDR3 reads TGTGCCAGCTCGCTAGCCGGGACAGTCTCCTACGAGCAGTACTTC.

This chain uses TRBV29-1 with TRBJ2-7; D is perhaps TRBD2 (6 bases). V was cut by 4 bases and J by 2 bases, with 9 bases left in between. CDR1 is SQVTM and CDR2 is ANQGSEA in the germline V gene. The CDR3 loop spans 12 amino acids. The CDR3 region has the DNA TGCAGCGTTGGGGGGGATGCCTACGAGCAGTACTTC. Translated: CSVGGDAYEQYF.

This clone is judged medium-sized. V gene TRBV19 combines with J gene TRBJ2-2, with no clear D. Germline loops: CDR1 LNHDA, CDR2 SQIVND (reference sequence). Trimming pared 0 bases from V and 7 bases from J, leaving 9 bases between. The CDR3 runs 14 residues. The CDR3 loop is CASSIDHSGGELFF. DNA for the CDR3: TGTGCCAGTAGTATAGATCATAGTGGCGGGGAGCTGTTTTTT. The whole variable domain, remainder taken from reference TRBV19 and TRBJ2-2, is DGGITQSPKYLFRKEGQNVTLSCEQNLNHDAMYWYRQDPGQGLRLIYYSQIVNDFQKGDIAEGYSVSREKKESFPLTVTSAQKNPTAFYLCASSIDHSGGELFFGEGSRLTVL.

CDR3 bases: TGTGCTAGTGGCTCCCTTGGAGGCGAGCAGTACTTC. Its protein product is CASGSLGGEQYF. The chain employs TRBV12-5 and TRBJ2-7; a weak D match, TRBD2 (5 bases). The CDR3 totals 12 residues. Trimming took off 6 bases at V and 6 bases at J, with 12 bases between the two ends. Germline V gives CDR1 LGHNT, CDR2 FRNRAP.

There are a few counts of this clone. CDR3 in amino acids: CASSILGGNAGANVLTF. The CDR3 DNA reads as TGTGCCAGTAGTATCCTAGGGGGCAATGCTGGGGCCAACGTCCTGACTTTC. J is TRBJ2-6 and V is TRBV19; 7 nucleotides match TRBD1. CDR3 size: 17 residues. V shed 3 bases, J shed 2 bases, and the junction held 7 bases outside the gene matches. Per germline, CDR1 LNHDA and CDR2 SQIVND (reference sequence).

This rearrangement joins TRBV6-5 to TRBJ1-5; 7 bases map to TRBD1. The CDR3 is 14 amino acids. V shed 6 bases and J 7 bases; nucleotides not matched to a gene: 9. The germline gives CDR1 MNHEY, CDR2 SVGAGI. CDR3 loop: CASRRNRGGQPQHF. CDR3 coding DNA: TGTGCCAGCAGGAGGAACAGGGGCGGACAGCCCCAGCATTTT.

The chain carries TRBV13 and TRBJ2-7; D may be TRBD2 (6 bases). Trimming cost V 5 bases and J 3 bases, with 14 bases left between them. There are 14 residues in the CDR3. Germline assignment: CDR1 PRHDT and CDR2 FYEKMQ (reference sequence). CDR3 sequence reads: CASSPGLGGYEQYF. CDR3 bases: TGTGCCAGCAGCCCCGGATTGGGGGGCTACGAGCAGTACTTC. The full variable domain, with the rest looked up from reference TRBV13 and TRBJ2-7, is AAGVIQSPRHLIKEKRETATLKCYPIPRHDTVYWYQQGPGQDPQFLISFYEKMQSDKGSIPDRFSAQQFSDYHSELNMSSLELGDSALYFCASSPGLGGYEQYFGPGTRLTVT.